This is a list of T cell receptor beta chains from one sample in a study of identical twins. One entry per CDR3 protein, called by TCRdb with MiXCR from the 5' RACE reads. The repertoire holds approximately 690,000 distinct CDR3 sequences, around 6% seen once, with around 1.9% in the top ten. The sample consisted of naive T cells sorted from blood. The source is a man between 18 and 35 years old in good health. Each CDR3 is given with its conserved first and last residue. The listing skips clone size in some rows; elsewhere it reads once, few, many or a size class.

j_call v_call clone_size cdr3_aa
TRBJ1-1 TRBV6-5 few CASSYKVERDPEAFF
TRBJ2-2 TRBV7-6 many CASSSSTGLANHAGELFF
TRBJ1-3 TRBV12-3/TRBV12-4 many CASSPGQGRNTIYF
TRBJ2-5 TRBV28 many CASSNRTGVIIETQYF
TRBJ2-1 TRBV12-3/TRBV12-4 many CASSFGTGYEQFF
TRBJ2-2 TRBV5-1 few CASSESGIRIGELFF
TRBJ2-3 TRBV9 few CASSEGKAGAFDTQYF
TRBJ2-1 TRBV6-4 many CASSPGSRSYNEQFF
TRBJ2-7 TRBV9 few CASSVGSGSIRPYEQYF
TRBJ2-1 TRBV7-9 few CASSFPIRANEQFF
TRBJ2-2 TRBV7-6 . CASSLENGRVFAGELFF
TRBJ1-1 TRBV20-1 many CSARNGVGVTEAFF
TRBJ1-3 TRBV29-1 . CSVGLGSSGNTIYF
TRBJ2-2 TRBV5-6 . CASSSVSLSSGGLAGELFF
TRBJ1-1 TRBV4-1 few CASSQELGEAFF
TRBJ2-2 TRBV12-3/TRBV12-4 many CASSYLPRQENTGELFF
TRBJ2-3 TRBV5-5 many CASSFQDRTDTQYF
TRBJ1-4 TRBV4-3 few CASSQVVGVASEKLFF
TRBJ2-5 TRBV12-3/TRBV12-4 many CASSFSGREETQYF
TRBJ1-5 TRBV12-3/TRBV12-4 many CASSRNGGNQPQHF
TRBJ2-5 TRBV27 . CASSFWGETQYF
TRBJ1-4 TRBV7-6 . CASSWGQEATNEKLFF
TRBJ2-4 TRBV12-3/TRBV12-4 many CASTNQGSKNIQYF
TRBJ2-1 TRBV7-9 . CESRDSSYNEQFF
TRBJ1-2 TRBV9 many CASSVDSNYGYTF
TRBJ2-1 TRBV24-1 few CATSETSGSIDEQFF
TRBJ2-2 TRBV6-4 many CASSRNSGSAGSTGELFF
TRBJ2-7 TRBV12-3/TRBV12-4 many CASSLGGSGEQYF
TRBJ2-1 TRBV29-1 many CSVGPGQGADNEQFF
TRBJ2-1 TRBV5-1 many CASSLTGTEQFF
TRBJ2-1 TRBV9 many CASSVRGGGRYNEQFF
TRBJ2-5 TRBV15 . CATSRDISAGGGSEEETQYF
TRBJ1-1 TRBV5-1 many CASSLEEGSTEAFF
TRBJ1-6 TRBV5-1 many CASSLDTAGNSPLHF
TRBJ2-7 TRBV9 few CASSVGPGYSYEQYF
TRBJ2-3 TRBV5-5 many CASSLTGGPPDTQYF
TRBJ2-3 TRBV5-1 . CASSLAGDGRTDTQYF
TRBJ1-3 TRBV6-1 many CASSETGGWSGNTIYF
TRBJ1-1 TRBV5-6 many CASSSRRANTEAFF
TRBJ2-3 TRBV12-3/TRBV12-4 many CASSLSGYTQYF
TRBJ2-1 TRBV12-3/TRBV12-4 many CASSSPKFF
TRBJ1-4 TRBV12-3/TRBV12-4 . CASSPGGGGEKLFF
TRBJ2-3 TRBV4-1 few CASSQGLRDTQYF
TRBJ2-5 TRBV6-2/TRBV6-3 many CASSYPLLAAQETQYF
TRBJ2-1 TRBV25-1 . CASSETSGIVYEQFF
TRBJ2-7 TRBV20-1 many CSARGPRGGPYEQYF
TRBJ2-7 TRBV7-2 . CASSLAWGQVFHEQYF
TRBJ2-1 TRBV10-3 many CAIRDRSYNEQFF
TRBJ1-1 TRBV12-3/TRBV12-4 many CASSLRRRAIGTEAFF
TRBJ2-2 TRBV7-6 few CASSLDPGQGPGELFF
TRBJ2-7 TRBV5-1 few CASSKYPGQNYEQYF
TRBJ2-5 TRBV10-3 few CATSGRQETQYF
TRBJ2-3 TRBV5-1 . CASSALGASTDTQYF
TRBJ1-6 TRBV20-1 few CSAWDGTSPLHF
TRBJ2-1 TRBV7-9 many CASSPVRGNEQFF
TRBJ1-1 TRBV29-1 many CSVKGQALGTEAFF
TRBJ2-3 TRBV28 . CASRRDDRGLADTQYF
TRBJ2-7 TRBV20-1 many CSAPQNPGNEQYF
TRBJ2-7 TRBV28 many CASKLQGTYEQYF
TRBJ2-7 TRBV5-1 . CASSESTSGHVSYEQYF